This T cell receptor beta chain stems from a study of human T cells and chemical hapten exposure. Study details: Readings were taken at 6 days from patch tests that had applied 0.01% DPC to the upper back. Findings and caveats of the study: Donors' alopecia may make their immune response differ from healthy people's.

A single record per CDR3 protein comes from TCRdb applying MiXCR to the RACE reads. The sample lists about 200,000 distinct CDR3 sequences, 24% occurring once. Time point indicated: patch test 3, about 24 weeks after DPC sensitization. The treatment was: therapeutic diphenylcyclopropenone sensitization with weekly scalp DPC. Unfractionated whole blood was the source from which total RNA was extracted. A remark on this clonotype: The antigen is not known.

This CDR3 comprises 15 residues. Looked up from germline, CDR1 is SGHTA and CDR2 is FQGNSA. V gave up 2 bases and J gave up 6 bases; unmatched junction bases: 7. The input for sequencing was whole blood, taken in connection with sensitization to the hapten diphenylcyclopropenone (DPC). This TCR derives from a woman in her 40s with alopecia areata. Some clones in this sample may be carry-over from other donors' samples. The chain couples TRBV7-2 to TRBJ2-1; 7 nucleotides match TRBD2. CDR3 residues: CASSLRSSGLNEQFF. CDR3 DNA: TGTGCCAGCAGCTTACGGTCTAGCGGCCTCAATGAGCAGTTCTTC. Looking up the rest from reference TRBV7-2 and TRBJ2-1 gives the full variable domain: GAGVSQSPSNKVTEKGKDVELRCDPISGHTALYWYRQSLGQGLEFLIYFQGNSAPDKSGLPSDRFSAERTGGSVSTLTIQRTQQEDSAVYLCASSLRSSGLNEQFFGPGTRLTVL.